This TCR beta chain was recovered during a study of cytomegalovirus exposure and HLA in healthy donors. About the study: The 120 or so validation repertoires used a platform that matched the one used for the approximately 610 first-cohort repertoires, as a later analysis reported.

CDR1 and CDR2 (germline): MDHEN, SYDVKM. V gave up 6 bases and J gave up 0 bases, with 8 bases separating them. The CDR3 sequence is 13 residues long. Assay used: immunoSEQ multiplex PCR; TCRdb lists only in-frame clones, some missing. Among 130,000 or so clones, approximately 92% were seen once, and the ten largest hold about 8.2%. The sequenced sample consisted of PBMCs. V usage is TRBV28 and J usage is TRBJ1-1; D unresolved. The TCR was taken from a woman aged 18-30 years in good health and CMV-seropositive. Written as DNA, the CDR3 is TGTGCCAGCAGCCGAGGGTTGAACACTGAAGCTTTCTTT. It specifies CASSRGLNTEAFF.